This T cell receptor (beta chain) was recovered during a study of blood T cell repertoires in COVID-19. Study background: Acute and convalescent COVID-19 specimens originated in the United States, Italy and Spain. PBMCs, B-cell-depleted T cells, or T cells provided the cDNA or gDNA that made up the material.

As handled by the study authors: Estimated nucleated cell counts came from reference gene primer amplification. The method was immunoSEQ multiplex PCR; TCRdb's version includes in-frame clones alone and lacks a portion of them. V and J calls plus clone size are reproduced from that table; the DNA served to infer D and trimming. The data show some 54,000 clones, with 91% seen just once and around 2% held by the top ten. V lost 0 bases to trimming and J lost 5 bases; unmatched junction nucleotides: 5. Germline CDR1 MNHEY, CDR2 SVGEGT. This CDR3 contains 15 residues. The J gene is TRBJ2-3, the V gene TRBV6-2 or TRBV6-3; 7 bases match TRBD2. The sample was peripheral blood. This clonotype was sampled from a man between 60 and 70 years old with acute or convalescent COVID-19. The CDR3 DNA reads TGTGCCAGCAGTTACTCGCGAGGGGAGGGAGATACGCAGTATTTT. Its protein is CASSYSRGEGDTQYF.